The 12 T cell receptor beta chains reported below all come from one sample, sequenced in a study of shared clonotypes between healthy human individuals. The repertoire was sequenced with immunoSEQ multiplex PCR; TCRdb's copy has only in-frame clones and lacks some. This sample has about 1.4 million clones; roughly 96% occur once, and the top ten carry roughly 1.2%. The material sequenced was naive CD4+ T cells sorted from blood. Subset specified: CD45RA+ positively selected. The receptors originated from a man aged 30 to 39 in good health.

Only one count was recorded for this clone. V and J are TRBV18 and TRBJ2-7, with 7 bases aligning to TRBD2. The CDR3 covers 15 residues. Germline assignment: CDR1 KGHSH and CDR2 LQKENI. J gave up 6 bases and V 6 bases, and 14 bases lay outside the gene matches. The CDR3 region is CASSEYSGEGSEQYF. CDR3 in DNA: TGTGCCAGCTCGGAGTACTCGGGGGAGGGGTCCGAGCAGTACTTC.

The rearrangement uses TRBV9 and TRBJ2-1; tentatively, D is TRBD1 (6 bases). CDR1 is SGDLS and CDR2 is YYNGEE in the germline V gene. The CDR3 is 17 amino acids. Trimming took 4 bases from V and 4 from J, leaving 21 bases between them. The CDR3 protein is CASSPLPGRGGYNEQFF. The CDR3 region has the DNA TGTGCCAGCAGCCCCCTGCCGGGGCGAGGGGGTTACAATGAGCAGTTCTTC.

The chain joins TRBV6-5 to TRBJ2-5; D call uncertain. Germline CDR1 and CDR2: MNHEY and SVGAGI. V dropped 4 bases and J dropped 5 bases, with 17 bases sitting between them. This CDR3 region has 15 residues. This CDR3 reads CASSSDPTRWETQYF. In nucleotides, the CDR3 is TGTGCCAGCAGTTCCGACCCGACCAGGTGGGAGACCCAGTACTTC.

The chain recombines TRBV7-9 with TRBJ2-1; the match to TRBD1 covers 7 bases. The CDR3 covers 16 residues. The trim removed 5 bases at V and 5 bases at J, leaving 12 bases unmatched. Germline V lookup: CDR1 SEHNR, CDR2 FQNEAQ (reference sequence). DNA of the CDR3: TGTGCCAGCAGCCCCTTAAGGGGGCTTAATCACAATGAGCAGTTCTTC. Translating gives CASSPLRGLNHNEQFF.

The CDR3 DNA reads TGCGCCAGCAGCGCCTCGGGACAGAACTATGGCTACACCTTC. Amino acid sequence: CASSASGQNYGYTF. The gene calls are TRBV5-1 and TRBJ1-2; 7 bases agree with TRBD1. This CDR3 has 14 amino acids. Germline CDR1 is SGHRS and CDR2 is YFSETQ. Trimming took 4 bases from V and 2 from J; bases not matched to a gene: 5.

The chain recombines TRBV5-4 with TRBJ2-2; TRBD1 is a possible D gene (6 bases). With 1 base removed from V and 7 bases from J, the gap between germline ends came to 8 bases. The CDR3 sequence is 13 residues long. Germline V lookup: CDR1 SGHNT, CDR2 YYREEE (reference sequence). The chain's CDR3 is CASSLQGIGELFF. DNA of the CDR3: TGTGCCAGCAGCTTGCAGGGGATCGGGGAGCTGTTTTTT.

This chain connects TRBV5-1 to TRBJ2-3, with 10 bases that match TRBD1. V shed 4 bases, J shed 6 bases, and the junction held 11 bases outside the gene matches. CDR1 is SGHRS, CDR2 YFSETQ, per germline. CDR3 size: 16 residues. DNA for the CDR3: TGCGCCAGCAGCGACGTTACGACAGGGGGCGCGGATACGCAGTATTTT. This encodes CASSDVTTGGADTQYF.

Here the CDR3 reads CASSLGTGKEKLFF. In DNA form, the CDR3 reads TGCGCCAGCAGCTTAGGGACAGGGAAAGAAAAACTGTTTTTT. The chain carries TRBV5-1 and TRBJ1-4, with TRBD1 matching over 9 bases. Germline V gene lookup returns CDR1 SGHRS and CDR2 YFSETQ. The CDR3 covers 14 residues. Germline trimming cut 2 bases from V and 8 bases from J; bases unmatched to any gene: 4. Looking up the rest from reference TRBV5-1 and TRBJ1-4 gives the full variable domain: KAGVTQTPRYLIKTRGQQVTLSCSPISGHRSVSWYQQTPGQGLQFLFEYFSETQRNKGNFPGRFSGRQFSNSRSEMNVSTLELGDSALYLCASSLGTGKEKLFFGSGTQLSVL.

The chain has TRBV6-5 and TRBJ2-1; D is possibly TRBD1 (5 bases). Per the germline V gene, CDR1 is MNHEY and CDR2 is SVGAGI. V was trimmed by 2 bases and J by 9 bases, leaving 11 bases between them. The CDR3 extends over 13 amino acids. CDR3 DNA sequence: TGTGCCAGCAGTTACCAGGGCTGGAGTGAGCAGTTCTTC. This gives the protein CASSYQGWSEQFF.

CDR3 sequence reads: CAISGQDPGAQHF. The CDR3 region has the DNA TGTGCCATCAGTGGACAGGATCCGGGAGCCCAGCATTTT. The chain joins TRBV10-3 to TRBJ1-5; tentative D call: TRBD1 (6 bases). The V end was cut by 4 bases, the J end by 11 bases, with 15 bases between. This CDR3 comprises 13 residues. Germline CDR1 is ENHRY and CDR2 is SYGVKD.

The gene calls are TRBV30 and TRBJ2-5, with 9 bases matching TRBD1. Germline V gene sequence: CDR1 GTSNPN, CDR2 SVGIG (reference sequence). The CDR3 spans 13 residues. J was trimmed by 5 bases and V by 3 bases; bases with no gene match: 4. CDR3 sequence reads: CAWRRTGVETQYF. CDR3 DNA sequence: TGTGCCTGGAGGCGGACAGGGGTGGAGACCCAGTACTTC.

The count of this clone is one. The CDR3 sequence is CASSMRVPYEQYF. The DNA of the CDR3 is TGTGCCAGTAGTATGAGGGTCCCCTACGAGCAGTACTTC. The genes are TRBV19 and TRBJ2-7, with D possibly matching TRBD2 (5 bases). The V gene's germline CDR1 is LNHDA and CDR2 SQIVND (reference sequence). CDR3 length: 13 amino acids. V lost 3 bases and J lost 2, with 8 bases in between.